A single sample is the source of the 17 T cell receptor beta chains below, sequenced in a study of siplizumab effects on memory and regulatory T cells. Some clones are missing from TCRdb's copy, which holds only in-frame ones; the method was immunoSEQ multiplex PCR. The sample lists fewer than 100,000 clones; 94% were seen once. The source material was non-Treg CD4+ T cells sorted from blood. These TCRs come from a human donor in good health.

This chain connects TRBV10-3 to TRBJ1-2; tentatively, D is TRBD1 (5 bases). This CDR3 spans 14 amino acids. Per germline, CDR1 ENHRY and CDR2 SYGVKD. Trimming took off 2 bases at V and 6 bases at J, with 13 bases between the two ends. For the CDR3, the DNA is TGTGCCATCAGTGAGACGGGGCGAGGGGATGGCTACACCTTC. Translated: CAISETGRGDGYTF.

The chain has TRBV7-9 and TRBJ1-1; the D gene is possibly TRBD1 (6 bases). V shed 5 bases and J shed 5 bases, with 18 bases lying between them. Germline-derived CDR1 and CDR2 are SEHNR and FQNEAQ (reference sequence). CDR3 length equals 15 residues. The DNA for the CDR3 is TGTGCCAGCAGCCCAAGGGGGGGGATGGGGACTGAAGCTTTCTTT. Its translation is CASSPRGGMGTEAFF.

The gene calls are TRBV2 and TRBJ1-2; D unclear. Germline assignment: CDR1 SNHLY and CDR2 FYNNEI. The germline V and J ends were trimmed by 5 bases and 0 bases, with 4 bases remaining between them. This CDR3 contains 12 residues. In nucleotides, the CDR3 is TGTGCCAGCAGTTTAGCTAACTATGGCTACACCTTC. Encoded protein: CASSLANYGYTF. The full variable domain, its missing parts supplied by reference TRBV2 and TRBJ1-2, is EPEVTQTPSHQVTQMGQEVILRCVPISNHLYFYWYRQILGQKVEFLVSFYNNEISEKSEIFDDQFSVERPDGSNFTLKIRSTKLEDSAMYFCASSLANYGYTFGSGTRLTVV.

The chain recombines TRBV5-1 with TRBJ1-2; perhaps TRBD1 as D (5 bases). Trimming stripped 4 bases from V and 4 bases from J, with 14 bases between. This CDR3 contains 14 residues. CDR1 SGHRS and CDR2 YFSETQ come from the germline V gene. The CDR3: CASSPSGTSYGYTF. The CDR3 DNA reads as TGCGCCAGCAGCCCCTCCGGGACGTCCTATGGCTACACCTTC. Full variable domain (outside the CDR3, taken from reference TRBV5-1 and TRBJ1-2): KAGVTQTPRYLIKTRGQQVTLSCSPISGHRSVSWYQQTPGQGLQFLFEYFSETQRNKGNFPGRFSGRQFSNSRSEMNVSTLELGDSALYLCASSPSGTSYGYTFGSGTRLTVV.

V and J are TRBV7-9 and TRBJ2-7; 7 nucleotides agree with TRBD2. The CDR3 totals 13 residues. J was trimmed by 5 bases and V by 2 bases; bases with no gene match: 3. The V gene's germline CDR1 is SEHNR and CDR2 FQNEAQ (reference sequence). In nucleotides, the CDR3 is TGTGCCAGCAGCTTATTCGGGACTAACGAGCAGTACTTC. Its protein is CASSLFGTNEQYF.

V and J are TRBV11-2 and TRBJ2-1, with TRBD1 identical over 11 bases. The V and J ends lost 6 bases and 9 bases, in that order; junction bases with no gene match: 10. The length of the CDR3 is 15 residues. Germline CDR1 and CDR2: SGHAT and FQNNGV. The CDR3 is CASRQWGTGGIEQFF. CDR3 nucleotide sequence: TGTGCCAGCAGGCAGTGGGGGACAGGGGGGATTGAGCAGTTCTTC. Based on the CDR3 plus reference TRBV11-2 and TRBJ2-1, the full variable domain is EAGVAQSPRYKIIEKRQSVAFWCNPISGHATLYWYQQILGQGPKLLIQFQNNGVVDDSQLPKDRFSAERLKGVDSTLKIQPAKLEDSAVYLCASRQWGTGGIEQFFGPGTRLTVL.

The J gene is TRBJ2-6, the V gene TRBV5-1, with D possibly being TRBD1 (6 bases). Trimming removed 0 bases from V and 2 bases from J, with 18 bases in between. From germline, CDR1 is SGHRS and CDR2 YFSETQ. This CDR3 has 19 amino acids. CDR3 bases: TGCGCCAGCAGCTTGGTTCGTGGGAGAGCAGGGGCTGGGGCCAACGTCCTGACTTTC. Its protein is CASSLVRGRAGAGANVLTF.

V is TRBV15 and J is TRBJ2-7; D ambiguous. V lost 0 bases, J lost 2 bases, and 8 bases lay in between. This CDR3 is 14 amino acids long. Germline lookup yields CDR1 LNHNV and CDR2 YYDKDF (reference sequence). In nucleotides, the CDR3 is TGTGCCACCAGCAGAGAAGTGATGGCCTACGAGCAGTACTTC. Translated: CATSREVMAYEQYF.

This chain joins TRBV6-1 and TRBJ2-5, with a weak D call TRBD2 (6 bases). There are 13 residues in the CDR3. CDR1 is MNHNS, CDR2 SASEGT, per germline. With 4 bases removed from V and 2 bases from J, the gap between germline ends came to 8 bases. This CDR3 reads CASSGGAQETQYF. The CDR3 DNA reads TGTGCCAGCAGTGGCGGGGCACAAGAGACCCAGTACTTC.

This clone has a single count. The rearrangement joins TRBV30 to TRBJ1-5, with 7 bases identical to TRBD1. The CDR3 runs 12 residues. Per germline, CDR1 GTSNPN and CDR2 SVGIG (reference sequence). The V and J ends lost 2 bases and 9 bases, in that order; junction bases with no gene match: 4. This CDR3 is CAWSQGVSPQHF. For the CDR3, the DNA is TGTGCCTGGAGTCAGGGGGTATCGCCCCAGCATTTT.

The chain has TRBV15 and TRBJ2-3; 7 nucleotides align to TRBD1. The V gene end was trimmed by 0 bases and the J gene end by 7 bases; junction bases not matched to a gene: 7. This CDR3 has 15 amino acids. The germline V gene encodes CDR1 LNHNV and CDR2 YYDKDF (reference sequence). CDR3 loop: CATSRDRDSAHTQYF. Written as DNA, the CDR3 is TGTGCCACCAGCAGAGATAGGGACAGTGCGCATACGCAGTATTTT.

The CDR3 DNA follows: TGTGCCAGCAGCACGCCGGGACGGAGATACTACGAGCAGTACTTC. As protein: CASSTPGRRYYEQYF. V gene TRBV11-2 combines with J gene TRBJ2-7; possibly TRBD1 or TRBD2 for D (5 bases each). Germline V gene lookup returns CDR1 SGHAT and CDR2 FQNNGV. The CDR3 length is 15 residues. Deletions cut 5 bases from V and 3 bases from J, with 17 bases between.

This chain links TRBV6-5 with TRBJ2-5, with 8 positions matching TRBD1. The CDR3 is 14 amino acids. The germline V gene encodes CDR1 MNHEY and CDR2 SVGAGI. The junction had 9 bases not matched to a gene; V was cut back by 7 bases and J by 5 bases. The CDR3 DNA reads as TGTGCCAGCAATCCGGGACAGGAGTTTGAGACCCAGTACTTC. Amino acid sequence: CASNPGQEFETQYF.

This chain joins TRBV14 and TRBJ2-1; D not certain. The CDR3 consists of 13 residues. V dropped 0 bases and J dropped 7 bases, with 7 bases sitting between them. CDR1 is SGHDN and CDR2 is FVKESK in the germline V gene. The chain's CDR3 is CASSQDRPNEQFF. The DNA for the CDR3 is TGTGCCAGCAGCCAAGATCGACCTAATGAGCAGTTCTTC.

This clone has just one count. V gene TRBV14 combines with J gene TRBJ1-4, with D possibly TRBD1 on 5 matching bases. CDR1 and CDR2 (germline): SGHDN, FVKESK. The germline V and J ends were trimmed by 3 bases and 8 bases, with 16 bases remaining between them. The CDR3 contains 15 residues. The CDR3 here is CASSQEGLKGEKLFF. CDR3 bases: TGTGCCAGCAGCCAGGAGGGACTTAAAGGGGAAAAACTGTTTTTT.

V is TRBV7-8 and J is TRBJ2-5, with D perhaps matching TRBD1 (6 bases). The end of the DNA is better explained by TRBJ2-7, so the J call may be wrong. CDR3 length: 16 residues. CDR1 is SGHVS and CDR2 is FQNEAQ in the germline V gene. CDR3 sequence: CASSSSWTADSYEQYF. The CDR3 DNA is TGTGCCAGCAGCTCTAGTTGGACAGCCGATTCCTACGAGCAGTACTTC.

The V and J genes are TRBV30 and TRBJ2-3; D could derive from TRBD1 or TRBD2 (5 bases each). Germline V CDR1 and CDR2: GTSNPN, SVGIG (reference sequence). The ends were cut back, 0 bases at V and 2 bases at J, with 12 bases in the middle. The CDR3 is 15 residues long. The CDR3 DNA is TGTGCCTGGAGTGTAAGGGGAGAGGTCACAGATACGCAGTATTTT. Amino acids: CAWSVRGEVTDTQYF.